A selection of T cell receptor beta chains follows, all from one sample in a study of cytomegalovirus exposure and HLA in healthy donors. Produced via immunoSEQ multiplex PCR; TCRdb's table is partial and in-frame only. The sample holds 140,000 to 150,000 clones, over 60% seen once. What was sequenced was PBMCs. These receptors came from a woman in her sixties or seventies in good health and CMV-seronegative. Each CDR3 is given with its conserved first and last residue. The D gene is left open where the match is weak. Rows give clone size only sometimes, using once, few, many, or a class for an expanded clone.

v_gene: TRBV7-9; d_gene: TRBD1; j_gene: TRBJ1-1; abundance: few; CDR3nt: TGTGCCAGCAGCCCTGCTCTGGGACAGCAGAACACTGAAGCTTTCTTT; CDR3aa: CASSPALGQQNTEAFF
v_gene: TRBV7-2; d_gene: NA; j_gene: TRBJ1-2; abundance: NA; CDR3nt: TGTGCCAGCAGCCCGCTGGGGCCTAATGACTATGGCTACACCTTC; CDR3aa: CASSPLGPNDYGYTF
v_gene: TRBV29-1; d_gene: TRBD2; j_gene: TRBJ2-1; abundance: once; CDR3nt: TGCAGCGTTTCCAGCGGGGGTTACAATGAGCAGTTCTTC; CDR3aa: CSVSSGGYNEQFF
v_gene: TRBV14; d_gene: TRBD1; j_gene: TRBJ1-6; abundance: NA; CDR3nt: TGTGCCAGCAGCCAAGAGGACAGGGCTTTTTCACCCCTCCACTTT; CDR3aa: CASSQEDRAFSPLHF
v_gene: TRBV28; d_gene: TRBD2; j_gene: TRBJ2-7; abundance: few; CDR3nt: TGTGCCAGCAGTTTAAGGAGGACTAGCGGGACCTACGAGCAGTACTTC; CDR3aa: CASSLRRTSGTYEQYF
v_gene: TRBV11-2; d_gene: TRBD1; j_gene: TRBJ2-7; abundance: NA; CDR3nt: TGTGCCAGCAGCTTCGGGACAGGAACCTACGAGCAGTACTTC; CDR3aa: CASSFGTGTYEQYF
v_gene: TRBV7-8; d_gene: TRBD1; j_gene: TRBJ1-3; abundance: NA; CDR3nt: TGTGCCAGCAGCGGAACAGGGGTTGGAAACACCATATATTTT; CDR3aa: CASSGTGVGNTIYF
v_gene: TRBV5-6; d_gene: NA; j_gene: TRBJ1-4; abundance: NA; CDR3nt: TGTGCCAGCAGCTCTTTAAATGAAAAACTGTTTTTT; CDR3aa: CASSSLNEKLFF
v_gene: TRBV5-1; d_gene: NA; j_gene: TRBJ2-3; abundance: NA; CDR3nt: TGCGCCAGCTCCCTAGGGTATTGGGCAGGGACAGATACGCAGTATTTT; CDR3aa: CASSLGYWAGTDTQYF
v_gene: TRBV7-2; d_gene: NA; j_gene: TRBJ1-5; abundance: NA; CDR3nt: TGTGCCAGCAGCCACAGGGTCGACAATCAGCCCCAGCATTTT; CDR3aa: CASSHRVDNQPQHF
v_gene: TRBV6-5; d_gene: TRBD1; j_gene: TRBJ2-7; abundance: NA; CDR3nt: TGTGCCAGCAGTAATGACAGGGGGCGATACGAGCAGTACTTC; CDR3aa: CASSNDRGRYEQYF
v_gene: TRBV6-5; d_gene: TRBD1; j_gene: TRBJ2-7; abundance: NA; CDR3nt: TGTGCCAGCAGTTATCGCGAGACAGGGTCCTACGAGCAGTACTTC; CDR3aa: CASSYRETGSYEQYF
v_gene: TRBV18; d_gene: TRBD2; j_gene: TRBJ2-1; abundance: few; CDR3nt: TGTGCCAGCTCACCGGGAGGGCGAGTGGGTTACAATGAGCAGTTCTTC; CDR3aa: CASSPGGRVGYNEQFF
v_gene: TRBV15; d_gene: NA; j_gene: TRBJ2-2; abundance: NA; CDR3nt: TGTGCCACCAGTCTCCCCGGGATAAACACCGGGGAGCTGTTTTTT; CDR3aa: CATSLPGINTGELFF
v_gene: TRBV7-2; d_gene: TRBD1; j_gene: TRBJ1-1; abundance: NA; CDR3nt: TGTGCCAGCAGCTTAAGGGGACAGGGGTGGGGGAACACTGAAGCTTTCTTT; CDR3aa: CASSLRGQGWGNTEAFF
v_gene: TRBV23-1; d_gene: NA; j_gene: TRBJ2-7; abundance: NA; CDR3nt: TGCGCCAGCAGTCAAACGGGAACCTACGAGCAGTACTTC; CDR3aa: CASSQTGTYEQYF
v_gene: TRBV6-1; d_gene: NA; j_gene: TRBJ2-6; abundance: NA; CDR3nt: TGTGCCAGCGACAGAGCGAGCTCTGGGGCCAACGTCCTGACTTTC; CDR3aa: CASDRASSGANVLTF
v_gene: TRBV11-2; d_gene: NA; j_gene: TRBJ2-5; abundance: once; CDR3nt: TGTGCCAGCACCGCTACTTCTTATAAAGCGGGAGAGACCCAGTACTTC; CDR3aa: CASTATSYKAGETQYF